The next 15 T cell receptor beta chains were all read from a single sample in a study of cytomegalovirus exposure and HLA in healthy donors. A multiplex PCR was run with 60 Vbeta primers and 13 Jbeta primers. Here immunoSEQ multiplex PCR was the method, and the copy in TCRdb shows in-frame clones only, minus some. This table holds about 150,000 clones, over 60% found once. The sequenced sample was PBMCs. These receptors all come from a woman aged 18-29 years in good health and CMV-seronegative.

The V and J genes are TRBV7-2 and TRBJ2-3, with D possibly being TRBD2 (7 bases). The CDR3 is made up of 16 amino acids. Germline CDR1 is SGHTA and CDR2 is FQGNSA. Trimming took 5 bases from V and 5 from J, leaving 20 bases between them. The CDR3 loop reads CASSPWGRGLGDTQYF. For the CDR3, the DNA is TGTGCCAGCAGCCCCTGGGGGCGGGGGTTGGGAGATACGCAGTATTTT.

The chain recombines TRBV18 with TRBJ2-3; 13 bases fit TRBD2. V gave up 3 bases and J gave up 3 bases; unmatched junction bases: 0. Germline values: CDR1 KGHSH, CDR2 LQKENI. This CDR3 is 15 amino acids long. In DNA form, the CDR3 reads TGTGCCAGCTCACCGGGACTAGCGGGGACAGATACGCAGTATTTT. Translated, it gives CASSPGLAGTDTQYF.

The chain is built from TRBV27 and TRBJ1-1, with a tentative D call TRBD1 (6 bases). V was trimmed by 2 bases and J by 1 base, leaving 8 bases between them. CDR3 length equals 14 residues. CDR1 MNHEY and CDR2 SMNVEV come from the germline V gene (reference sequence). The chain's CDR3 is CASSLAGANTEAFF. The CDR3 region has the DNA TGTGCCAGCAGTTTAGCAGGGGCGAACACTGAAGCTTTCTTT.

CDR3 sequence (DNA): TGTGCCAGTAGTATTGGACAGGGAATAGAAAAACTGTTTTTT. Translated, it gives CASSIGQGIEKLFF. The chain joins TRBV19 to TRBJ1-4; 8 positions match TRBD1. The CDR3 has 14 amino acids. Germline V gene lookup returns CDR1 LNHDA and CDR2 SQIVND (reference sequence). The trim removed 3 bases at V and 8 bases at J, leaving 5 bases unmatched.

V and J are TRBV7-6 and TRBJ2-1, with 8 bases fitting TRBD2. In germline, CDR1 is SGHVS, CDR2 FNYEAQ. The CDR3 covers 14 residues. After removal of 5 bases from V and 6 bases from J, the junction contained 6 bases not matched to a gene. CDR3 coding DNA: TGTGCCAGCAGCCGGGAGGGCGGAAGCAATGAGCAGTTCTTC. Protein: CASSREGGSNEQFF.

In nucleotides, the CDR3 is TGTGCCAGCAGTTTTCCGTACAGTCTTAACTATGGCTACACCTTC. This translates into CASSFPYSLNYGYTF. This chain connects TRBV28 to TRBJ1-2, with D uncertain. The CDR3 is 15 amino acids. V lost 3 bases, J lost 1 base, and 12 bases lay in between. Germline CDR1 and CDR2: MDHEN and SYDVKM.

The chain couples TRBV11-3 to TRBJ2-1; perhaps TRBD2 as D (5 bases). CDR1 and CDR2 (germline): SGHNT, YENEEA. The V gene lost 0 bases and the J gene lost 3 bases, with 12 bases spanning the gap. The CDR3 extends over 16 amino acids. The CDR3 spells CASSLDHTADYNEQFF. CDR3 sequence (DNA): TGTGCCAGCAGCTTAGATCATACAGCGGACTACAATGAGCAGTTCTTC.

A few counts support this clone. The rearrangement uses TRBV5-1 and TRBJ2-6, with 9 bases matching TRBD1. Per the germline V gene, CDR1 is SGHRS and CDR2 is YFSETQ. The CDR3 covers 17 residues. V lost 4 bases to trimming and J lost 1 base; unmatched junction nucleotides: 6. The CDR3 region is CASSQGQGGSGANVLTF. CDR3 sequence (DNA): TGCGCCAGCAGCCAGGGACAGGGTGGTTCTGGGGCCAACGTCCTGACTTTC. The full variable domain, rest sourced from reference TRBV5-1 and TRBJ2-6, is KAGVTQTPRYLIKTRGQQVTLSCSPISGHRSVSWYQQTPGQGLQFLFEYFSETQRNKGNFPGRFSGRQFSNSRSEMNVSTLELGDSALYLCASSQGQGGSGANVLTFGAGSRLTVL.

This sequence joins TRBV7-2 and TRBJ2-3; perhaps TRBD2 as D (6 bases). V was shortened by 3 bases and J by 4 bases, with 11 bases between the two germline ends. The CDR3 runs 14 residues. Per germline, CDR1 SGHTA and CDR2 FQGNSA. This CDR3 is CASSFGGNSDTQYF. The CDR3 DNA reads TGTGCCAGCAGCTTCGGGGGAAACTCAGATACGCAGTATTTT.

The CDR3 spells CASSTREGASSDTQYF. In DNA, the CDR3 is TGTGCCAGCAGCACCCGGGAGGGGGCCTCGTCAGATACGCAGTATTTT. This chain connects TRBV9 to TRBJ2-3; a weak D match, TRBD2 (8 bases). This CDR3 spans 16 amino acids. Germline V lookup: CDR1 SGDLS, CDR2 YYNGEE. V was shortened by 4 bases and J by 4 bases, with 19 bases between the two germline ends.

The chain employs TRBV29-1 and TRBJ2-3; TRBD2 aligns across 7 bases. The V gene end was trimmed by 7 bases and the J gene end by 4 bases; junction bases not matched to a gene: 5. The CDR3 runs to 12 residues. Germline V gene data show CDR1 as SQVTM and CDR2 as ANQGSEA. The CDR3 bases are TGCAGCGCGAGGGAGGGCTCAGATACGCAGTATTTT. This gives the protein CSAREGSDTQYF.

The CDR3 DNA sequence: TGTGCCAGCAGCTTAGAGCCAACTCGCTCCTACGAGCAGTACTTC. Protein: CASSLEPTRSYEQYF. The chain recombines TRBV11-2 with TRBJ2-7, with no clear D. The CDR3 has 15 residues. V was pared by 0 bases and J by 0 bases, with 9 bases between. Germline lookup yields CDR1 SGHAT and CDR2 FQNNGV.

The chain is built from TRBV10-3 and TRBJ2-1, with 9 bases identical to TRBD1. The V segment lost 5 bases and the J segment 1 base; nucleotides outside the gene matches: 9. This CDR3 spans 17 amino acids. Germline V gene data show CDR1 as ENHRY and CDR2 as SYGVKD. CDR3 protein: CAISPGTGYDSYNEQFF. The CDR3 nucleotides are TGTGCCATCAGTCCCGGGACAGGGTACGATTCCTACAATGAGCAGTTCTTC.

Points on this clone: An end of the junction does not agree with germline; a read error may underlie this. The chain couples TRBV19 to TRBJ2-3; D perhaps matches TRBD2 (5 bases). Looked up from germline, CDR1 is LNHDA and CDR2 is SQIVND (reference sequence). The CDR3 runs to 14 residues. CDR3 region: CAGRTRGGTDTQYF. The CDR3 nucleotides read TGTGCCGGTAGGACGCGAGGAGGTACAGATACGCAGTATTTT.

This clone was observed a single time. The V gene is TRBV9, the J gene TRBJ2-1, with D possibly being TRBD1 (6 bases). Trimming took 0 bases from V and 5 from J, leaving 9 bases between them. The germline V gene has CDR1 SGDLS and CDR2 YYNGEE. CDR3 length: 14 residues. The CDR3 loop is CASSVATGHNEQFF. Here the CDR3 DNA reads TGTGCCAGCAGCGTAGCTACAGGGCACAATGAGCAGTTCTTC.